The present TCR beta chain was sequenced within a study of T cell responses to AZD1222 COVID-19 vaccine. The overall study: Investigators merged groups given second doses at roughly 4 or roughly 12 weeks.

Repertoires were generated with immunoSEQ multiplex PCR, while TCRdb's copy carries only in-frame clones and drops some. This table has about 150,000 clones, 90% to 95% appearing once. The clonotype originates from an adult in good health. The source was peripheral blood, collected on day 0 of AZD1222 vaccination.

The CDR3 nucleotides are TGTGCCAGCAGCTTGGATTCCACCTCTGGAAACACCATATATTTT. Protein sequence: CASSLDSTSGNTIYF. The chain combines TRBV5-4 with TRBJ1-3; no definite D call. V dropped 0 bases and J dropped 0 bases, with 7 bases sitting between them. The CDR3 loop spans 15 amino acids. Germline loops: CDR1 SGHNT, CDR2 YYREEE (reference sequence).